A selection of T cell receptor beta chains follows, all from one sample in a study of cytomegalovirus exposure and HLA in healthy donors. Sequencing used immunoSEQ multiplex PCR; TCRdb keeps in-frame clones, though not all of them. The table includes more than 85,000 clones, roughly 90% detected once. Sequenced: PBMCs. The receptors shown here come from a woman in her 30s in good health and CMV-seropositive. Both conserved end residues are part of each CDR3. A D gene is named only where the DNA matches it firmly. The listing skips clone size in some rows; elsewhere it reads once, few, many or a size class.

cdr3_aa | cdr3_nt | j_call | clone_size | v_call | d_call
CASSQRPAGTSGSSYEQYF | TGCGCCAGCAGCCAACGCCCTGCGGGGACTAGCGGGAGCTCCTACGAGCAGTACTTC | TRBJ2-7 | - | TRBV4-3 | TRBD2
CASSLLGHQNYGYTF | TGTGCCAGCAGTCTTCTGGGACACCAGAACTATGGCTACACCTTC | TRBJ1-2 | few | TRBV6-1 | -
CASSIAGTGSNQPQHF | TGTGCCAGTAGTATTGCGGGGACAGGGAGCAATCAGCCCCAGCATTTT | TRBJ1-5 | - | TRBV19 | TRBD1
CASSVVAGMDTQYF | TGTGCCAGCAGCGTAGTGGCAGGGATGGATACGCAGTATTTT | TRBJ2-3 | - | TRBV9 | -
CASSHESSATNEQFF | TGTGCCAGCAGCCATGAATCTAGCGCCACGAATGAGCAGTTCTTC | TRBJ2-1 | - | TRBV7-9 | -
CASSLAADTQYF | TGTGCCAGCAGCCTGGCGGCAGATACGCAGTATTTT | TRBJ2-3 | - | TRBV6-1 | -
CASSSRREPSGNTIYF | TGTGCCAGCAGCTCTCGACGGGAGCCCTCTGGAAACACCATATATTTT | TRBJ1-3 | once | TRBV21-1 | -
CASSLNSGNEQFF | TGTGCCAGCAGCTTAAACTCGGGCAATGAGCAGTTCTTC | TRBJ2-1 | once | TRBV7-9 | -
CASSLTPDYNEQFF | TGTGCCAGCAGCTTAACGCCAGATTACAATGAGCAGTTCTTC | TRBJ2-1 | - | TRBV7-3 | -
CASSRDSRGDEQYF | TGTGCCAGCTCCCGGGACTCCCGGGGGGACGAGCAGTACTTC | TRBJ2-7 | - | TRBV2 | TRBD2
CAIRDHSGDTQYF | TGTGCCATCCGGGACCATAGCGGGGATACGCAGTATTTT | TRBJ2-3 | - | TRBV6-5 | TRBD2
CASSLSSGKNTGELFF | TGTGCCAGCAGTTTATCGAGCGGGAAGAACACCGGGGAGCTGTTTTTT | TRBJ2-2 | - | TRBV27 | TRBD2
CASSFRAGPTDTQYF | TGTGCCAGCAGCTTTAGGGCGGGCCCCACAGATACGCAGTATTTT | TRBJ2-3 | - | TRBV7-9 | -
CASSLIPMSSPLHF | TGTGCCAGCAGCTTAATCCCGATGAGTTCACCCCTCCACTTT | TRBJ1-6 | - | TRBV7-2 | -
CATSTDRGFGEQYF | TGTGCCACCAGCACTGACAGGGGTTTCGGCGAGCAGTACTTC | TRBJ2-7 | - | TRBV15 | TRBD1
CASSVGGADYGYTF | TGTGCCAGCAGCGTAGGGGGCGCTGACTATGGCTACACCTTC | TRBJ1-2 | - | TRBV9 | -
CASSLEGAGANEKLFF | TGCGCCAGCAGCTTGGAAGGGGCGGGGGCTAATGAAAAACTGTTTTTT | TRBJ1-4 | - | TRBV5-1 | -
CASSRDRRDGYTF | TGCGCCAGCAGCCGAGACAGGAGGGATGGCTACACCTTC | TRBJ1-2 | - | TRBV4-3 | -
CASSEGAGGAYNEQFF | TGTGCCAGCAGTGAAGGGGCGGGAGGGGCCTACAATGAGCAGTTCTTC | TRBJ2-1 | - | TRBV25-1 | TRBD2
CASSQTQGAGEKLFF | TGCGCCAGCAGCCAAACTCAGGGGGCCGGGGAAAAACTGTTTTTT | TRBJ1-4 | - | TRBV5-1 | TRBD1
CASSAGTRTDTQYF | TGTGCCAGCTCGGCAGGAACCCGGACAGATACGCAGTATTTT | TRBJ2-3 | - | TRBV18 | -
CASSSAGQETNEQYF | TGTGCCAGCAGTTCAGCGGGACAGGAGACTAACGAGCAGTACTTC | TRBJ2-7 | - | TRBV28 | -
CATSRAPFYGYTF | TGTGCCACCAGCAGAGCTCCCTTCTATGGCTACACCTTC | TRBJ1-2 | once | TRBV15 | -
CASSLVLAVRGYNEQFF | TGCGCCAGCAGCTTGGTTTTGGCGGTCCGAGGATACAATGAGCAGTTCTTC | TRBJ2-1 | - | TRBV5-1 | -
CASSTTPGAGELFF | TGTGCCAGTAGTACAACCCCAGGGGCCGGGGAGCTGTTTTTT | TRBJ2-2 | - | TRBV19 | -
CASSVGQGAQEQYF | TGTGCCAGCAGCGTAGGACAGGGGGCGCAGGAGCAGTACTTC | TRBJ2-7 | - | TRBV9 | TRBD1
CASSTTSGSELNEQFF | TGCGCCAGCAGCACGACTAGCGGGAGCGAGTTGAATGAGCAGTTCTTC | TRBJ2-1 | - | TRBV5-1 | TRBD2
CASSLAGGPTDTQYF | TGCGCCAGCAGCCTAGCGGGGGGGCCCACAGATACGCAGTATTTT | TRBJ2-3 | few | TRBV4-3 | TRBD2
CASSGGQGGTGELFF | TGTGCCAGCAGTGGGGGACAGGGTGGCACCGGGGAGCTGTTTTTT | TRBJ2-2 | - | TRBV2 | TRBD1
CASSQDASAGPFSYNEQFF | TGCGCCAGCAGCCAAGATGCTAGCGCAGGGCCATTCTCCTACAATGAGCAGTTCTTC | TRBJ2-1 | - | TRBV4-1 | -
CASNGRRNTEAFF | TGTGCCAGCAATGGCCGGAGGAACACTGAAGCTTTCTTT | TRBJ1-1 | - | TRBV7-9 | -
CASSDEGGVEQFF | TGTGCCAGCAGTGACGAGGGTGGAGTTGAGCAGTTCTTC | TRBJ2-1 | - | TRBV2 | -
CASSVTPGRGHRNEQFF | TGTGCCAGCAGCGTTACCCCCGGGAGGGGGCATCGTAATGAGCAGTTCTTC | TRBJ2-1 | - | TRBV9 | -
CASSLGGRGTDTQYF | TGTGCCAGCAGTCTAGGAGGGAGGGGCACAGATACGCAGTATTTT | TRBJ2-3 | - | TRBV27 | TRBD2
CAWSEAGGQTQYF | TGTGCCTGGAGTGAAGCGGGGGGCCAGACCCAGTACTTC | TRBJ2-5 | - | TRBV30 | TRBD2
CASSQRGLVAYEQYF | TGTGCCAGCAGCCAAAGGGGACTAGTCGCCTACGAGCAGTACTTC | TRBJ2-7 | - | TRBV6-6 | TRBD2
CASLLTGIGSPLHF | TGTGCCAGCCTTCTAACAGGGATAGGATCACCCCTCCACTTT | TRBJ1-6 | few | TRBV6-1 | -
CASLTSYDNEQFF | TGTGCCAGCTTGACTAGTTACGACAATGAGCAGTTCTTC | TRBJ2-1 | - | TRBV6-1 | -
CASREGRGYEQYF | TGTGCCAGCAGAGAGGGCCGGGGCTACGAGCAGTACTTC | TRBJ2-7 | - | TRBV6-5 | -
CASSLSGTMGETQYF | TGTGCCAGCTCACTCTCCGGGACTATGGGGGAGACCCAGTACTTC | TRBJ2-5 | - | TRBV18 | TRBD2
CASSRDSLYEQYF | TGTGCCAGCAGCCGGGACAGCCTCTACGAGCAGTACTTC | TRBJ2-7 | - | TRBV2 | TRBD1
CASSDDRARNIQYF | TGTGCCAGCAGTGACGACAGGGCCCGTAACATTCAGTACTTC | TRBJ2-4 | - | TRBV2 | TRBD1
CASSPTSGNPEQYF | TGCGCCAGCAGCCCGACTAGCGGGAATCCCGAGCAGTACTTC | TRBJ2-7 | few | TRBV5-1 | TRBD2
CASSPRIGGNTEAFF | TGTGCCAGCTCACCCCGAATAGGGGGGAACACTGAAGCTTTCTTT | TRBJ1-1 | - | TRBV18 | -
CASSRTSANEQFF | TGCGCCAGCAGCCGTACCAGTGCCAATGAGCAGTTCTTC | TRBJ2-1 | - | TRBV4-3 | -
CASSSGRLAGYNEQFF | TGTGCCAGCAGCTCAGGGAGACTAGCGGGGTACAATGAGCAGTTCTTC | TRBJ2-1 | - | TRBV7-3 | TRBD2
CASSLGQGALYGYTF | TGCGCCAGCAGCTTGGGACAGGGGGCCCTCTATGGCTACACCTTC | TRBJ1-2 | - | TRBV5-1 | TRBD1
CASRVGAGRQETQYF | TGCGCCAGCAGGGTCGGGGCAGGGAGGCAAGAGACCCAGTACTTC | TRBJ2-5 | - | TRBV5-1 | -
CASSLGGPETQYF | TGTGCCAGCAGCTTAGGGGGCCCAGAGACCCAGTACTTC | TRBJ2-5 | - | TRBV11-2 | -
CASSQTGSTGELFF | TGTGCCAGCAGCCAGACAGGATCCACCGGGGAGCTGTTTTTT | TRBJ2-2 | - | TRBV6-5 | -
CASSLRPSGNNEQFF | TGTGCCAGCAGCTTAAGGCCTAGCGGGAATAATGAGCAGTTCTTC | TRBJ2-1 | - | TRBV7-2 | TRBD2
CAWSLPYEQYF | TGTGCCTGGAGTCTCCCCTACGAGCAGTACTTC | TRBJ2-7 | - | TRBV30 | -
CASSLDGDTRYNEQFF | TGCGCCAGCAGCTTGGATGGCGACACCAGGTACAATGAGCAGTTCTTC | TRBJ2-1 | few | TRBV5-1 | -
CASSITGTGLIGETYEQYF | TGTGCCAGCAGTATAACCGGGACAGGGTTAATCGGCGAGACCTACGAGCAGTACTTC | TRBJ2-7 | - | TRBV2 | TRBD1
CASSLGGLAGDLEQFF | TGCGCCAGCAGCTTGGGGGGACTAGCGGGAGATCTTGAGCAGTTCTTC | TRBJ2-1 | once | TRBV5-1 | TRBD2
CASRTGTEYTGELFF | TGTGCCAGCAGGACCGGGACAGAATACACCGGGGAGCTGTTTTTT | TRBJ2-2 | few | TRBV28 | TRBD1
CASKRTSGGTDTQYF | TGTGCCAGCAAGCGGACTAGCGGGGGCACAGATACGCAGTATTTT | TRBJ2-3 | - | TRBV2 | TRBD2
CASSLWPAGRDSGNTIYF | TGTGCCAGCAGCTTATGGCCCGCGGGGAGGGACTCTGGAAACACCATATATTTT | TRBJ1-3 | - | TRBV11-2 | -
CASSKYRGTNYEQYF | TGTGCCAGCAGCAAATACCGCGGGACTAACTACGAGCAGTACTTC | TRBJ2-7 | - | TRBV7-8 | TRBD2
CASSRGHEQYF | TGTGCCAGCAGCAGGGGTCACGAGCAGTACTTC | TRBJ2-7 | - | TRBV6-5 | -